This is a list of T cell receptor beta chains from one sample in a study of T cell responses to AZD1222 COVID-19 vaccine. TCRdb's copy holds only in-frame clones and misses some; the assay was immunoSEQ multiplex PCR. The profile covers about 110,000 clones, with approximately 87% appearing a single time and around 4.4% taken by the ten largest. Specimen: peripheral blood, collected 28 days after the second AZD1222 dose. The receptors were sampled from an adult who received the AZD1222 COVID-19 vaccine. Both conserved end residues are trimmed from each CDR3. Where a row states a size, it is once, few, many or the class of an expanded clone; other rows omit it.

J	size	V	CDR3
TRBJ2-4	-	TRBV12-3/TRBV12-4	ASRGQGKNIQY
TRBJ1-3	-	TRBV20-1	SASKISGNTIY
TRBJ1-5	-	TRBV5-5	ASSLAQGIRPQH
TRBJ1-5	-	TRBV7-2	ASSLGQSYQPQH
TRBJ1-1	-	TRBV19	ASSADGGRYTEAF
TRBJ2-6	once	TRBV29-1	SVSARESGANVLT
TRBJ1-1	-	TRBV5-6	ASSFRSSMNTEAF
TRBJ2-1	-	TRBV11-2	ASSSLAGGQYNEQF
TRBJ1-2	few	TRBV7-9	ASISGREAGGYT
TRBJ1-2	-	TRBV18	ASSTDLGYGYT
TRBJ1-1	-	TRBV9	ASSVAAGRGNTEAF
TRBJ2-3	-	TRBV6-2/TRBV6-3	ASSYVGIAGTDTQY
TRBJ2-7	once	TRBV5-5	ASSARDRGSYEQY